This TCR beta chain derives from a study of cytomegalovirus exposure and HLA in healthy donors. Study results and caveats: Later analysis identified a missense DCLRE1C variant that was linked to TCR beta V- and J-gene trimming. Later analysis found that TCR beta chains associated with HLA were more clonally expanded than other, equally common chains. There was a cluster of highly shared sequence variants that was likely a sequencing artifact.

Concerning this clone: The antigen remains unidentified.

The CDR3 length is 13 residues. V was trimmed by 2 bases and J by 2 bases, leaving 6 bases between them. Germline V gene sequence: CDR1 MNHEY, CDR2 SMNVEV (reference sequence). It was with 60 Vbeta and 13 Jbeta primers that the PCR ran. Assay: immunoSEQ multiplex PCR; the TCRdb copy retains only in-frame clones and omits some. This table has roughly 240,000 clones, 82% appearing once. The chain has TRBV27 and TRBJ1-2; the D is unclear. The sequence was obtained from a woman in her thirties or forties in good health and CMV-seropositive. The specimen sequenced was PBMCs. The CDR3 nucleotides read TGTGCCAGCAGTTTAGCGGTGAACTATGGCTACACCTTC. Protein sequence: CASSLAVNYGYTF.